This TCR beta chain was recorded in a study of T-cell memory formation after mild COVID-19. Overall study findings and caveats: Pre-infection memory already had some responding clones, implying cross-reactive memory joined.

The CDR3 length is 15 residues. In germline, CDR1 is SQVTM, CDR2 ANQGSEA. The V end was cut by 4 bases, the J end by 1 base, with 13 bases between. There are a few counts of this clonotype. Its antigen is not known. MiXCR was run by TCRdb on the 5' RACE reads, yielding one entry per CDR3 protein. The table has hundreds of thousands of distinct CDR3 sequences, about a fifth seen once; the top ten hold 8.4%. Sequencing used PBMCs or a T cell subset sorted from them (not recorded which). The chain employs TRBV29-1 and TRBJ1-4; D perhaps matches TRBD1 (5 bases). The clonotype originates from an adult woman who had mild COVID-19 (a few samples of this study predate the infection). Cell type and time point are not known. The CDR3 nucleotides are TGCAGCGTTGTAGCGCAGGGTGGAACTAATGAAAAACTGTTTTTT. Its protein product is CSVVAQGGTNEKLFF.